This TCR beta chain was recorded in a study of siplizumab effects on memory and regulatory T cells. Here immunoSEQ multiplex PCR was the method, and the copy in TCRdb shows in-frame clones only, minus some. The table lists tens of thousands of clones, roughly 93% of them singletons. The CDR3 contains 11 residues. Trimming took 2 bases from V and 7 from J, leaving 5 bases between them. The germline V gene encodes CDR1 MNHNY and CDR2 SVGAGI (reference sequence). Broader study findings: Controls showed an average of around 28% Treg-derived mappable alloreactive CD4+ clones, while siplizumab showed roughly 70%. Naive T cells, seemingly more diverse than memory cells, seemed major alloresponse contributors.

Comment on this clone: No antigen is known for it.

The chain links TRBV6-6 to TRBJ1-1; D ambiguous. The sequence was obtained from a human donor in good health. The sample comprised CD8+ T cells sorted from blood. The CDR3 nucleotides are TGTGCCAGCAGTTACGGGAGTGAAGCTTTCTTT. Translating gives CASSYGSEAFF.